This is a list of T cell receptor beta chains from one sample in a study of human T cells and chemical hapten exposure. TCRdb analysed the RACE reads with MiXCR anew, one entry per CDR3 protein. The sample includes 75,000 to 100,000 distinct CDR3 sequences, approximately 10% of them seen just once. This specimen consisted of whole blood, obtained in connection with sensitization to the hapten diphenylcyclopropenone (DPC). The receptors here all came from a woman aged 60-75 years with alopecia areata. Some clones in this sample may be carry-over from other donors' samples. CDR3s include the opening cysteine and the closing phenylalanine or tryptophan. Fields, in order: V gene, D gene, J gene, CDR3 length, clone size, CDR3 protein, CDR3 DNA. D genes are given only for firm matches. Only some rows state a clone size, as once, few, many or a class for expanded clones.

v_call: TRBV9; d_call: TRBD2; j_call: TRBJ2-5; cdr3_length: 16; clone_size: many; cdr3_aa: CASSVGGLAGIETQYF; cdr3_nt: TGTGCCAGCAGCGTAGGGGGACTAGCGGGGATCGAGACCCAGTACTTC
v_call: TRBV12-3/TRBV12-4; d_call: .; j_call: TRBJ1-1; cdr3_length: 15; clone_size: many; cdr3_aa: CASSPIQTRETEAFF; cdr3_nt: TGTGCCAGCAGTCCTATTCAGACCAGGGAAACTGAAGCTTTCTTT
v_call: TRBV18; d_call: .; j_call: TRBJ1-6; cdr3_length: 16; clone_size: few; cdr3_aa: CASSPSAGLRDSPLHF; cdr3_nt: TGTGCCAGCTCACCCAGCGCAGGGTTGCGGGATTCACCCCTCCACTTT
v_call: TRBV9; d_call: .; j_call: TRBJ2-7; cdr3_length: 15; clone_size: .; cdr3_aa: CASSVGEAQPYEQYF; cdr3_nt: TGTGCCAGCAGCGTAGGCGAGGCCCAACCCTACGAGCAGTACTTC
v_call: TRBV5-6; d_call: .; j_call: TRBJ1-5; cdr3_length: 15; clone_size: many; cdr3_aa: CASSLFQGSNQPQHF; cdr3_nt: TGTGCCAGCAGCTTGTTCCAGGGAAGCAATCAGCCCCAGCATTTT
v_call: TRBV2; d_call: .; j_call: TRBJ1-5; cdr3_length: 13; clone_size: .; cdr3_aa: CASVEELLQPQHF; cdr3_nt: TGTGCCAGCGTTGAGGAACTACTCCAGCCCCAGCATTTT
v_call: TRBV29-1; d_call: TRBD1; j_call: TRBJ1-4; cdr3_length: 12; clone_size: many; cdr3_aa: CSVRQGDEKLFF; cdr3_nt: TGCAGCGTTCGACAGGGGGATGAAAAACTGTTTTTT
v_call: TRBV20-1; d_call: .; j_call: TRBJ1-5; cdr3_length: 16; clone_size: few; cdr3_aa: CSATDLGAWGNQPQHF; cdr3_nt: TGCAGTGCTACCGACTTGGGGGCCTGGGGCAATCAGCCCCAGCATTTT
v_call: TRBV6-5; d_call: TRBD1; j_call: TRBJ2-7; cdr3_length: 14; clone_size: .; cdr3_aa: CASSYRTGRYEQYF; cdr3_nt: TGTGCCAGCAGTTACCGGACAGGGAGATACGAGCAGTACTTC
v_call: TRBV5-1; d_call: .; j_call: TRBJ1-1; cdr3_length: 14; clone_size: few; cdr3_aa: CASANSDGNTEAFF; cdr3_nt: TGCGCCAGCGCTAATTCGGACGGGAACACTGAAGCTTTCTTT
v_call: TRBV5-5; d_call: TRBD2; j_call: TRBJ2-3; cdr3_length: 16; clone_size: few; cdr3_aa: CASSLARRGGRDTQYF; cdr3_nt: TGTGCCAGCAGCTTGGCCCGGCGGGGGGGCCGCGATACGCAGTATTTT
v_call: TRBV25-1; d_call: TRBD2; j_call: TRBJ2-3; cdr3_length: 15; clone_size: many; cdr3_aa: CASSASGGAADTQYF; cdr3_nt: TGTGCCAGCAGTGCTAGCGGGGGGGCCGCAGATACGCAGTATTTT
v_call: TRBV19; d_call: TRBD2; j_call: TRBJ2-2; cdr3_length: 16; clone_size: few; cdr3_aa: CASTPRGDANTGELFF; cdr3_nt: TGTGCCAGTACCCCACGGGGGGACGCGAACACCGGGGAGCTGTTTTTT
v_call: TRBV3-1; d_call: TRBD1; j_call: TRBJ2-7; cdr3_length: 13; clone_size: many; cdr3_aa: CASSQGTGDQQYF; cdr3_nt: TGTGCCAGCAGCCAAGGAACAGGGGACCAGCAGTACTTC
v_call: TRBV2; d_call: TRBD1; j_call: TRBJ2-5; cdr3_length: 13; clone_size: .; cdr3_aa: CASRQGARETQYF; cdr3_nt: TGTGCCAGCAGACAGGGGGCGAGAGAGACCCAGTACTTC
v_call: TRBV10-2; d_call: .; j_call: TRBJ2-3; cdr3_length: 16; clone_size: many; cdr3_aa: CASSESRGASTDTQYF; cdr3_nt: TGCGCCAGCAGTGAGTCGAGGGGGGCGAGCACAGATACGCAGTATTTT
v_call: TRBV2; d_call: .; j_call: TRBJ1-5; cdr3_length: 14; clone_size: many; cdr3_aa: CASNPSSSDQPQHF; cdr3_nt: TGTGCCAGCAATCCCTCCTCTTCGGATCAGCCCCAGCATTTT
v_call: TRBV7-2; d_call: .; j_call: TRBJ2-5; cdr3_length: 13; clone_size: .; cdr3_aa: CASSRGRSGTQYF; cdr3_nt: TGTGCCAGCAGCCGTGGACGCTCGGGGACCCAGTACTTC
v_call: TRBV18; d_call: .; j_call: TRBJ2-2; cdr3_length: 17; clone_size: .; cdr3_aa: CASSPRVKASPSWELFF; cdr3_nt: TGTGCCAGCTCACCACGCGTGAAGGCTAGCCCCAGTTGGGAGCTGTTTTTT
v_call: TRBV14; d_call: .; j_call: TRBJ1-1; cdr3_length: 14; clone_size: many; cdr3_aa: CASSQAGTRGEAFF; cdr3_nt: TGTGCCAGCAGCCAAGCCGGGACGAGGGGGGAAGCTTTCTTT
v_call: TRBV20-1; d_call: TRBD2; j_call: TRBJ2-3; cdr3_length: 18; clone_size: .; cdr3_aa: CSARGPRGWRGDEVTQYF; cdr3_nt: TGCAGTGCTAGAGGGCCCCGGGGATGGCGGGGGGACGAGGTTACGCAGTATTTT
v_call: TRBV11-2; d_call: TRBD1; j_call: TRBJ1-1; cdr3_length: 14; clone_size: few; cdr3_aa: CASSYTDRRAEAFF; cdr3_nt: TGTGCCAGCAGCTACACGGACAGGCGGGCTGAAGCTTTCTTT
v_call: TRBV9; d_call: .; j_call: TRBJ2-1; cdr3_length: 15; clone_size: many; cdr3_aa: CASSVAVVAYNEQFF; cdr3_nt: TGTGCCAGCAGCGTAGCGGTGGTAGCCTACAATGAGCAGTTCTTC
v_call: TRBV11-2; d_call: TRBD1; j_call: TRBJ1-1; cdr3_length: 15; clone_size: .; cdr3_aa: CASSPRRTGWTEAFF; cdr3_nt: TGTGCCAGCAGCCCGCGGAGGACAGGGTGGACTGAAGCTTTCTTT
v_call: TRBV12-3/TRBV12-4; d_call: .; j_call: TRBJ1-3; cdr3_length: 15; clone_size: few; cdr3_aa: CASSPSTSSGNTIYF; cdr3_nt: TGTGCCAGCAGCCCTTCGACAAGTTCTGGAAACACCATATATTTT
v_call: TRBV20-1; d_call: .; j_call: TRBJ2-7; cdr3_length: 14; clone_size: .; cdr3_aa: CSAVRDNPPLEQYF; cdr3_nt: TGCAGTGCTGTCCGGGACAACCCACCCCTCGAGCAGTACTTC
v_call: TRBV20-1; d_call: .; j_call: TRBJ2-3; cdr3_length: 15; clone_size: many; cdr3_aa: CSARSPAHDTDTQYF; cdr3_nt: TGCAGTGCTAGATCTCCAGCGCATGACACAGATACGCAGTATTTT
v_call: TRBV29-1; d_call: TRBD1; j_call: TRBJ1-2; cdr3_length: 16; clone_size: few; cdr3_aa: CSVDGQGAEANYGYTF; cdr3_nt: TGCAGCGTTGATGGGCAGGGGGCGGAAGCTAACTATGGCTACACCTTC
v_call: TRBV9; d_call: TRBD1; j_call: TRBJ1-6; cdr3_length: 16; clone_size: .; cdr3_aa: CASSATGTGAMSPLHF; cdr3_nt: TGTGCCAGCAGCGCAACCGGGACAGGTGCAATGTCACCCCTCCACTTT
v_call: TRBV11-2; d_call: TRBD2; j_call: TRBJ2-3; cdr3_length: 18; clone_size: many; cdr3_aa: CASSYSQSGGPNTDTQYF; cdr3_nt: TGTGCCAGCAGCTACTCTCAAAGCGGGGGGCCCAACACAGATACGCAGTATTTT
v_call: TRBV20-1; d_call: .; j_call: TRBJ1-1; cdr3_length: 13; clone_size: many; cdr3_aa: CSASRQLNTEAFF; cdr3_nt: TGCAGTGCTAGTAGACAGTTGAACACTGAAGCTTTCTTT
v_call: TRBV6-4; d_call: TRBD1; j_call: TRBJ1-5; cdr3_length: 13; clone_size: many; cdr3_aa: CASSLTGREPQHF; cdr3_nt: TGTGCCAGCAGCCTGACAGGGAGAGAGCCCCAGCATTTT
v_call: TRBV10-2; d_call: .; j_call: TRBJ2-3; cdr3_length: 16; clone_size: many; cdr3_aa: CASSEGIIPSTDTQYF; cdr3_nt: TGCGCCAGCAGTGAGGGAATTATACCTTCCACAGATACGCAGTATTTT
v_call: TRBV18; d_call: TRBD1; j_call: TRBJ1-1; cdr3_length: 14; clone_size: many; cdr3_aa: CASSKDRVNTEAFF; cdr3_nt: TGTGCCAGCTCAAAGGACAGGGTGAACACTGAAGCTTTCTTT
v_call: TRBV7-8; d_call: TRBD1; j_call: TRBJ2-7; cdr3_length: 15; clone_size: .; cdr3_aa: CASSRRGQGSGEQYF; cdr3_nt: TGTGCCAGCAGCCGACGCGGACAGGGGAGCGGCGAGCAGTACTTC
v_call: TRBV29-1; d_call: .; j_call: TRBJ2-2; cdr3_length: 14; clone_size: many; cdr3_aa: CSVAFPGGTGELFF; cdr3_nt: TGCAGCGTTGCCTTCCCAGGGGGGACCGGGGAGCTGTTTTTT
v_call: TRBV7-9; d_call: .; j_call: TRBJ2-2; cdr3_length: 14; clone_size: few; cdr3_aa: CASTSTGYTGELFF; cdr3_nt: TGTGCCAGCACCTCTACAGGGTACACCGGGGAGCTGTTTTTT
v_call: TRBV10-1; d_call: .; j_call: TRBJ1-4; cdr3_length: 14; clone_size: .; cdr3_aa: CASSVAGKDEKLFF; cdr3_nt: TGCGCCAGCAGTGTCGCGGGGAAGGATGAAAAACTGTTTTTT
v_call: TRBV5-6; d_call: .; j_call: TRBJ2-2; cdr3_length: 15; clone_size: .; cdr3_aa: CASSPGRAWIGELFF; cdr3_nt: TGTGCCAGCAGCCCCGGAAGGGCATGGATCGGGGAGCTGTTTTTT
v_call: TRBV20-1; d_call: TRBD2; j_call: TRBJ2-3; cdr3_length: 12; clone_size: many; cdr3_aa: CSARAGGDTQYF; cdr3_nt: TGCAGTGCTAGGGCCGGGGGGGATACGCAGTATTTT
v_call: TRBV5-1; d_call: .; j_call: TRBJ2-4; cdr3_length: 16; clone_size: .; cdr3_aa: CASSLHPREAKNIQYF; cdr3_nt: TGCGCCAGCAGCTTACATCCGAGGGAGGCCAAAAACATTCAGTACTTC
v_call: TRBV7-3; d_call: .; j_call: TRBJ2-5; cdr3_length: 14; clone_size: many; cdr3_aa: CASSPSKNQETQYF; cdr3_nt: TGTGCCAGCAGCCCGTCGAAAAACCAAGAGACCCAGTACTTC
v_call: TRBV5-1; d_call: .; j_call: TRBJ1-5; cdr3_length: 15; clone_size: many; cdr3_aa: CASSRDTGNNQPQHF; cdr3_nt: TGCGCCAGCAGCCGTGATACAGGGAACAATCAGCCCCAGCATTTT
v_call: TRBV9; d_call: .; j_call: TRBJ1-6; cdr3_length: 14; clone_size: .; cdr3_aa: CASSVLEGSSPLHF; cdr3_nt: TGTGCCAGCAGCGTATTAGAGGGGTCCTCACCCCTCCACTTT
v_call: TRBV29-1; d_call: .; j_call: TRBJ1-1; cdr3_length: 11; clone_size: .; cdr3_aa: CSARRGVEAFF; cdr3_nt: TGCAGCGCGCGAAGGGGAGTTGAAGCTTTCTTT
v_call: TRBV10-3; d_call: .; j_call: TRBJ2-7; cdr3_length: 13; clone_size: many; cdr3_aa: CASCWGEGYEQYF; cdr3_nt: TGTGCCTCCTGTTGGGGAGAAGGATACGAGCAGTACTTC
v_call: TRBV9; d_call: .; j_call: TRBJ2-2; cdr3_length: 14; clone_size: .; cdr3_aa: CASSPSTNTGELFF; cdr3_nt: TGTGCCAGCAGCCCTTCCACTAACACCGGGGAGCTGTTTTTT
v_call: TRBV19; d_call: TRBD1; j_call: TRBJ1-5; cdr3_length: 15; clone_size: .; cdr3_aa: CASSNGQGASQPQHF; cdr3_nt: TGTGCCAGTAGTAACGGACAGGGGGCAAGCCAGCCCCAGCATTTT
v_call: TRBV6-6; d_call: TRBD2; j_call: TRBJ2-3; cdr3_length: 20; clone_size: many; cdr3_aa: CASSYSSGGNIFPSTDTQYF; cdr3_nt: TGTGCCAGCAGTTACTCTAGCGGGGGAAATATTTTCCCTAGCACAGATACGCAGTATTTT
v_call: TRBV29-1; d_call: .; j_call: TRBJ1-1; cdr3_length: 11; clone_size: .; cdr3_aa: CSVVRAGGAFF; cdr3_nt: TGCAGCGTTGTCAGGGCCGGGGGAGCTTTCTTT
v_call: TRBV10-3; d_call: .; j_call: TRBJ2-5; cdr3_length: 19; clone_size: few; cdr3_aa: CAISESPGRYRGSGETQYF; cdr3_nt: TGTGCCATCAGTGAGTCGCCGGGGAGGTACAGGGGATCAGGAGAGACCCAGTACTTC
v_call: TRBV5-1; d_call: TRBD2; j_call: TRBJ2-1; cdr3_length: 16; clone_size: .; cdr3_aa: CASSPSSGGSHNEQFF; cdr3_nt: TGCGCCAGCAGCCCCTCTAGCGGGGGTTCCCACAATGAGCAGTTCTTC
v_call: TRBV13; d_call: .; j_call: TRBJ2-6; cdr3_length: 17; clone_size: .; cdr3_aa: CASSLNSRAAGANVLTF; cdr3_nt: TGTGCCAGCAGCTTAAATTCTCGGGCAGCCGGGGCCAACGTCCTGACTTTC
v_call: TRBV20-1; d_call: TRBD2; j_call: TRBJ2-5; cdr3_length: 15; clone_size: few; cdr3_aa: CSAREGTSGQETQYF; cdr3_nt: TGCAGTGCTAGAGAGGGGACTAGCGGCCAAGAGACCCAGTACTTC
v_call: TRBV3-1; d_call: .; j_call: TRBJ1-1; cdr3_length: 14; clone_size: few; cdr3_aa: CASSQEGRSSEAFF; cdr3_nt: TGTGCCAGCAGCCAAGAAGGGAGAAGCAGCGAAGCTTTCTTT
v_call: TRBV20-1; d_call: TRBD1; j_call: TRBJ1-5; cdr3_length: 15; clone_size: few; cdr3_aa: CSANHDRGSNQPQHF; cdr3_nt: TGCAGTGCTAACCATGACAGGGGTAGCAATCAGCCCCAGCATTTT
v_call: TRBV27; d_call: .; j_call: TRBJ1-2; cdr3_length: 14; clone_size: many; cdr3_aa: CASSSYGTAYGYTF; cdr3_nt: TGTGCCAGCAGTTCCTATGGGACCGCTTATGGCTACACCTTC